This T cell receptor beta chain was sequenced in a study of T cells in Graves' hyperthyroidism and ophthalmopathy. Study-level information: Before any treatment, at initial diagnosis, peripheral blood was collected.

In germline, CDR1 is PRHDT, CDR2 FYEKMQ (reference sequence). Trimming cost V 3 bases and J 9 bases; bases outside gene matches: 11. CDR3 length equals 15 residues. Study-level findings and limits: A model of 13 V-J pairs discriminated ophthalmopathy from stable hyperthyroidism.

Researchers took RNA transcripts and amplified the TCR beta CDR3 regions from them. First-round RT-PCR with HTBI primers amplified the TCR CDR3 region. TCRdb itself ran the multiplex PCR reads through MiXCR, one entry per CDR3 protein. The table shows about 360,000 distinct CDR3 sequences, with roughly 14% occurring only once. Sampled blood dates from first hyperthyroidism diagnosis, and it precedes any ophthalmopathy symptoms. This clonotype was counted a few times. What it recognizes is unknown. The chain combines TRBV13 with TRBJ2-4; TRBD1 matches at 7 bases. The source is a man aged 30 to 39 with Graves' hyperthyroidism that later progressed to Graves' ophthalmopathy. The sequencing sample was made of blood. The CDR3 is CASSFRTGGGSIQYF. CDR3 in DNA: TGTGCCAGCAGCTTTCGGACAGGAGGAGGAAGCATTCAGTACTTC.